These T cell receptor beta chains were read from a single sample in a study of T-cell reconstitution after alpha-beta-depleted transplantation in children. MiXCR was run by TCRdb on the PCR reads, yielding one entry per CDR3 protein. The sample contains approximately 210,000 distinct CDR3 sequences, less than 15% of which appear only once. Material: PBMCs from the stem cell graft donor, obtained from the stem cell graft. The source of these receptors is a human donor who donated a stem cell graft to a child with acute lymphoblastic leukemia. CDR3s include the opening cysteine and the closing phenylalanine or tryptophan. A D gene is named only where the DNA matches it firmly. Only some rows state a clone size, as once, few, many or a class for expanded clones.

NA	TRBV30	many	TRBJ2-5	CAWSGGRQETQYF	TGTGCCTGGAGTGGGGGCAGGCAAGAGACCCAGTACTTC
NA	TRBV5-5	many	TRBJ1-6	CASSLEPTSSYNSPLHF	TGTGCCAGCAGCTTGGAACCGACTAGCTCCTATAATTCACCCCTCCACTTT
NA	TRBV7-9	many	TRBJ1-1	CASSLVGSNTEAFF	TGTGCCAGCAGCTTAGTAGGCTCAAACACTGAAGCTTTCTTT
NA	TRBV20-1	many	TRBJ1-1	CSASRGGGTEAFF	TGCAGTGCTAGTAGGGGTGGGGGTACTGAAGCTTTCTTT
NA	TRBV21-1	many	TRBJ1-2	CASSKAPQGPYGYTF	TGTGCCAGCAGCAAAGCTCCCCAGGGGCCCTATGGCTACACCTTC
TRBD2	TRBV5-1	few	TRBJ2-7	CASSAARDRSSSGSSYEQYF	TGCGCCAGCAGCGCCGCCCGGGACAGGAGTTCTAGCGGGAGTTCCTACGAGCAGTACTTC
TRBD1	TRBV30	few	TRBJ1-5	CAWSLTGDQPQHF	TGTGCCTGGAGTTTGACAGGGGATCAGCCCCAGCATTTT
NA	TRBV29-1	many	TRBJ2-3	CSVLPRGSESTDTQYF	TGCAGCGTTCTCCCTCGAGGAAGCGAGAGCACAGATACGCAGTATTTT
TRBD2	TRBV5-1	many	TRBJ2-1	CASSPSGEKQFF	TGCGCCAGCAGTCCCAGCGGGGAGAAGCAGTTCTTC
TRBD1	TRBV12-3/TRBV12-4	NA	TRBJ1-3	CASSTRTGAGNTIYF	TGTGCCAGCAGTACCAGGACAGGGGCTGGAAACACCATATATTTT
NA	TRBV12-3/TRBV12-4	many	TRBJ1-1	CASSPRLNTEAFF	TGTGCCAGCAGCCCCCGCTTGAACACTGAAGCTTTCTTT
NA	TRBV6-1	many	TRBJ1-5	CASSEVENQPQHF	TGTGCCAGCAGTGAAGTGGAGAATCAGCCCCAGCATTTT
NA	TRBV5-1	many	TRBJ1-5	CASSLNPDNQPQHF	TGCGCCAGCAGCTTGAACCCGGACAATCAGCCCCAGCATTTT
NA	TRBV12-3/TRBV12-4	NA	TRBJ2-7	CASSLRCAYEQYF	TGTGCCAGCAGTTTGAGGTGCGCCTACGAGCAGTACTTC
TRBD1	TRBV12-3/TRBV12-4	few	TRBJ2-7	CASSSHRGPGEQYF	TGTGCCAGCAGTTCTCACAGGGGGCCGGGAGAGCAGTACTTC
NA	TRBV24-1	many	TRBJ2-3	CATSDLHGEGGTDTQYF	TGTGCCACCAGTGATCTCCACGGCGAGGGAGGCACAGATACGCAGTATTTT
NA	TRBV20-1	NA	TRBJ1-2	CSARYRGGYTF	TGCAGTGCTAGATACCGGGGTGGCTACACCTTC
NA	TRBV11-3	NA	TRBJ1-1	CASSLAQTGLAEAFF	TGTGCCAGCAGCTTAGCACAGACGGGCTTGGCTGAAGCTTTCTTT
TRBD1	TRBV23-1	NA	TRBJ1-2	CASSQSLDRGHEGYTF	TGCGCCAGCAGTCAATCGTTGGACAGGGGGCACGAGGGCTACACCTTC
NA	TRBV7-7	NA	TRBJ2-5	CASSLGPRRETQYF	TGTGCCAGCAGCTTGGGGCCCCGGCGGGAGACCCAGTACTTC
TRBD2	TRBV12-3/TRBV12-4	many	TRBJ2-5	CASTPLAGVEETQYF	TGTGCCAGCACCCCACTAGCGGGAGTGGAAGAGACCCAGTACTTC
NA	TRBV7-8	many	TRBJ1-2	CASSPGGFNYGYTF	TGTGCCAGCAGCCCCGGCGGATTTAACTATGGCTACACCTTC
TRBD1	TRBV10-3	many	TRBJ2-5	CAIRDRGTQETQYF	TGTGCCATCCGGGACAGGGGTACCCAAGAGACCCAGTACTTC
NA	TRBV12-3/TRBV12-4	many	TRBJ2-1	CASSRGALSAPNEQFF	TGTGCCAGCAGTCGAGGGGCCCTTTCTGCACCAAATGAGCAGTTCTTC
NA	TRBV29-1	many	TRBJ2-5	CSVGGTRFGETQYF	TGCAGCGTTGGGGGGACTCGGTTCGGGGAGACCCAGTACTTC
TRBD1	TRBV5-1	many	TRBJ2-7	CASSLGGTGNEQYF	TGCGCCAGCAGCTTGGGCGGGACAGGGAACGAGCAGTACTTC
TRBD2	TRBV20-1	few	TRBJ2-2	CLPPGASGRAFGELFF	TGTCTCCCCCCGGGGGCTAGCGGGAGGGCGTTCGGGGAGCTGTTTTTT
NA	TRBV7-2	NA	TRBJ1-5	CASSIHGSPNQPQHF	TGTGCCAGCAGCATACACGGGTCACCAAATCAGCCCCAGCATTTT
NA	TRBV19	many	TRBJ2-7	CASSKSSRVYEQYF	TGTGCCAGTAGTAAGTCTTCACGAGTCTACGAGCAGTACTTC
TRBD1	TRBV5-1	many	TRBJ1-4	CASSRTTGWTEKLFF	TGCGCCAGCAGCCGTACGACAGGGTGGACTGAAAAACTGTTTTTT
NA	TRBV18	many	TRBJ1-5	CASSPGGRNQPQHF	TGTGCCAGCTCACCGGGGGGGCGGAATCAGCCCCAGCATTTT
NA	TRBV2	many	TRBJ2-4	CASSDEGGNENIQYF	TGTGCCAGCAGTGATGAGGGGGGCAACGAAAACATTCAGTACTTC
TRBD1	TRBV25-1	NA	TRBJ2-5	CASSEWAGGEETQYF	TGTGCCAGCAGTGAATGGGCAGGGGGAGAAGAGACCCAGTACTTC
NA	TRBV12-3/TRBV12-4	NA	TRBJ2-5	CASSLMGLQYF	TGTGCCAGCAGTTTAATGGGACTCCAGTACTTC
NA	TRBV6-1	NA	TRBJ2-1	CASKGTPNEQFF	TGTGCCAGCAAGGGGACCCCGAATGAGCAGTTCTTC
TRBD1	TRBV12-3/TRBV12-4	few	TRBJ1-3	CASSTGQGTFGGNTIYF	TGTGCCAGCAGTACTGGACAGGGAACATTCGGGGGAAACACCATATATTTT
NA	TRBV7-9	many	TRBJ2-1	CASSFRLKLVNEQFF	TGTGCCAGCAGCTTTCGTCTTAAGCTGGTTAATGAGCAGTTCTTC
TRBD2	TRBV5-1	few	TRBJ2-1	CASGLTTWTSGRGEQFF	TGCGCCAGCGGATTGACCACCTGGACTAGCGGGAGAGGTGAGCAGTTCTTC
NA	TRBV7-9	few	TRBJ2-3	CASSLEGIADTQYF	TGTGCCAGCAGCTTAGAGGGGATTGCGGATACGCAGTATTTT
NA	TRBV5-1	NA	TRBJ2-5	CASSNSEGGETQYF	TGCGCCAGCAGCAACTCAGAAGGGGGAGAGACCCAGTACTTC
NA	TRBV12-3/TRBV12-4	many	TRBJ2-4	CASSLSGYKNIQYF	TGTGCCAGCAGTTTGAGCGGGTATAAAAACATTCAGTACTTC